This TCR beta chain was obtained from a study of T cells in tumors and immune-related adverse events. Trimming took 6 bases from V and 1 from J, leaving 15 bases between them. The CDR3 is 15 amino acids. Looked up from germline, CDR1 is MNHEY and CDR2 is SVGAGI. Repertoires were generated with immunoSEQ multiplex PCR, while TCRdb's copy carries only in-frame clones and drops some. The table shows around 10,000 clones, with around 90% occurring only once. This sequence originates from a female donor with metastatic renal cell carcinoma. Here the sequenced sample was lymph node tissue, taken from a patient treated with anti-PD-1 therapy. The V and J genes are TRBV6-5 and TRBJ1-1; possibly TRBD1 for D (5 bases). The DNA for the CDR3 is TGTGCCAGCAGAACTACCGGGACGGCGAACACTGAAGCTTTCTTT. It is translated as CASRTTGTANTEAFF.